The 2 T cell receptor beta chains below come from one sample, sequenced in a study of vaccination and CD4 T cells after COVID-19. The sample's treatment: approximately 9-day PBMC culture with coronavirus spike peptide pools or control peptides (ViraFEST assay). Unexposed donor CD4+ T cells predated the COVID-19 pandemic, collected 2011-2018. Scientists ran DNA taken from cultured CD4+ T cells through the Oncomine TCR Beta short-read assay for sequencing. TCRdb re-analysed the PCR reads in MiXCR, keeping a single row per CDR3 protein. The data contain about 10,000 distinct CDR3 sequences, around three fifths of them singletons. Their antigens remain unidentified. The specimen sequenced was CD4+ T cells from blood, cultured in vitro. The receptors stem from a human donor in good health.

This clonotype was seen only a few times. The V call is TRBV7-2, the J call TRBJ1-5; D may be TRBD1 (5 bases). V was clipped by 2 bases and J by 2 bases, with 10 bases between them. Germline assignment: CDR1 SGHTA and CDR2 FQGNSA. The CDR3 covers 15 residues. CDR3: CASSLWGGGNQPQHF. For the CDR3, the DNA is TGTGCCAGCAGCTTATGGGGGGGAGGCAATCAGCCCCAGCATTTT.

This clonotype has a handful of counts. V and J are TRBV20-1 and TRBJ2-7; D is possibly TRBD1 (5 bases). V lost 5 bases and J 5 bases, leaving 13 bases between the germline ends. This CDR3 has 12 residues. In germline, CDR1 is DFQATT, CDR2 SNEGSKA (reference sequence). CDR3 loop: CSAWGQSHEQYF. For the CDR3, the DNA is TGCAGTGCTTGGGGCCAGTCCCACGAGCAGTACTTC.